The 18 T cell receptor beta chains given below trace back to one sample, sequenced in a study of shared clonotypes between healthy human individuals. Naive CD8 cells comprised CD45RO-negative, CCR7-positively selected cells, excluding terminally differentiated effector memory CD45RA+ cells. Using immunoSEQ multiplex PCR, the repertoire was profiled, and TCRdb retains in-frame clones only, with some absent. Of millions of clones listed, about 92% are singletons. Material: naive CD8+ T cells from PBMCs. All receptors come from a man aged 18-30 years in good health. Some clones in this sample may be carry-over from other donors' samples.

J is TRBJ2-2 and V is TRBV28, with unresolved D. Germline assignment: CDR1 MDHEN and CDR2 SYDVKM. The CDR3 covers 12 residues. The ends were cut back, 4 bases at V and 5 bases at J, with 5 bases in the middle. The CDR3: CASSYDTGELFF. As DNA, the CDR3 is TGTGCCAGCAGTTACGATACCGGGGAGCTGTTTTTT.

This chain links TRBV4-1 with TRBJ1-6, with 12 bases matching TRBD1. V lost 4 bases and J lost 4; bases outside the gene matches: 2. The CDR3 totals 16 residues. Germline loops: CDR1 MGHRA, CDR2 YSYEKL. The CDR3: CASSPGQGAYNSPLHF. The CDR3 nucleotides are TGCGCCAGCAGCCCGGGACAGGGGGCGTATAATTCACCCCTCCACTTT.

V is TRBV27 and J is TRBJ2-2, with D perhaps matching TRBD1 or TRBD2 (5 bases each). CDR3 size: 13 residues. V was trimmed by 6 bases and J by 6 bases, leaving 11 bases between them. CDR1 and CDR2 from the germline V gene are MNHEY and SMNVEV (reference sequence). CDR3 in DNA: TGTGCCAGCAGGGTGGTGGGACCCGGGGAGCTGTTTTTT. Its translation: CASRVVGPGELFF.

This chain uses TRBV19 with TRBJ2-7, with D possibly matching TRBD2 (5 bases). Trimming took off 0 bases at V and 7 bases at J, with 7 bases between the two ends. Germline CDR1 reads LNHDA; CDR2 reads SQIVND (reference sequence). The CDR3 runs 12 residues. The CDR3 reads CASSIDGGEQYF. CDR3 coding DNA: TGTGCCAGTAGTATAGACGGAGGAGAGCAGTACTTC.

The chain recombines TRBV4-1 with TRBJ2-3; D is perhaps TRBD1 (6 bases). The V end lost 1 base, the J end lost 3 bases, and 14 bases lay between the germline ends. The CDR3 is 16 residues long. Looked up from germline, CDR1 is MGHRA and CDR2 is YSYEKL. The DNA for the CDR3 is TGCGCCAGCAGCCAAGTCAGGGGTAAGGGGACAGATACGCAGTATTTT. Its translation: CASSQVRGKGTDTQYF.

The chain recombines TRBV11-3 with TRBJ2-1; 8 positions match TRBD1. The V gene end was trimmed by 3 bases and the J gene end by 3 bases; junction bases not matched to a gene: 4. Germline V gene sequence: CDR1 SGHNT, CDR2 YENEEA. The CDR3 totals 15 residues. In nucleotides, the CDR3 is TGTGCCAGCAGCTTCCGACAGGGGTACTACAATGAGCAGTTCTTC. This translates into CASSFRQGYYNEQFF.

This chain joins TRBV9 and TRBJ1-4; tentatively, D is TRBD1 (5 bases). V was pared by 1 base and J by 4 bases, with 11 bases between. The CDR3 length is 15 residues. Germline V gives CDR1 SGDLS, CDR2 YYNGEE. The CDR3 protein is CASSVMGGVNEKLFF. The CDR3 nucleotides read TGTGCCAGCAGCGTAATGGGGGGAGTTAATGAAAAACTGTTTTTT.

In the case of this clone: The sample carries other DNA sequences with the same CDR3. The CDR3 region has the DNA TGTGCCAGCAGCTTGGGGACAGCCGCCTACGAGCAGTACTTC. Protein: CASSLGTAAYEQYF. This chain uses TRBV7-6 with TRBJ2-7, with 7 bases matching TRBD1. Germline loops: CDR1 SGHVS, CDR2 FNYEAQ. Trimming took 3 bases from V and 2 from J; bases not matched to a gene: 4. The CDR3 is 14 residues long.

The V gene is TRBV27, the J gene TRBJ2-2; no reliable D call. Trimming stripped 3 bases from V and 3 bases from J, with 11 bases between. There are 15 residues in the CDR3. Germline V gene data show CDR1 as MNHEY and CDR2 as SMNVEV (reference sequence). The CDR3 DNA is TGTGCCAGCAGTTTGCGCATATTCGACACCGGGGAGCTGTTTTTT. Its translation is CASSLRIFDTGELFF.

The gene calls are TRBV7-9 and TRBJ1-2; D perhaps matches TRBD1 (5 bases). CDR3 size: 15 residues. Germline V gene sequence: CDR1 SEHNR, CDR2 FQNEAQ (reference sequence). V lost 5 bases, J lost 3 bases, and 16 bases lay in between. The CDR3 reads CASSPLPDSYYGYTF. In DNA form, the CDR3 reads TGTGCCAGCAGCCCGTTACCCGACAGCTACTATGGCTACACCTTC.

V usage is TRBV14 and J usage is TRBJ2-7, with TRBD2 identical over 11 bases. Germline CDR1 reads SGHDN; CDR2 reads FVKESK. The V gene end was trimmed by 0 bases and the J gene end by 3 bases; junction bases not matched to a gene: 7. The CDR3 contains 17 residues. For the CDR3, the DNA is TGTGCCAGCAGCCAAGATACGCTAGCGGGAGGTAGCTACGAGCAGTACTTC. Its protein product is CASSQDTLAGGSYEQYF. Together with reference TRBV14 and TRBJ2-7, the CDR3 gives the full variable domain: EAGVTQFPSHSVIEKGQTVTLRCDPISGHDNLYWYRRVMGKEIKFLLHFVKESKQDESGMPNNRFLAERTGGTYSTLKVQPAELEDSGVYFCASSQDTLAGGSYEQYFGPGTRLTVT.

This sequence joins TRBV27 and TRBJ1-2; no definite D call. Germline values: CDR1 MNHEY, CDR2 SMNVEV (reference sequence). There are 13 residues in the CDR3. Deletions cut 6 bases from V and 5 bases from J, with 13 bases between. CDR3 residues: CASRRTVYYGYTF. As DNA, the CDR3 is TGTGCCAGCAGGAGGACGGTATATTATGGCTACACCTTC.

CDR3 coding DNA: TGTGCCAGCAGCTCAAAGGGCCAGATTGAAAAACTGTTTTTT. Amino acids: CASSSKGQIEKLFF. J is TRBJ1-4 and V is TRBV7-9, with D hard to call. Trimming removed 4 bases at V and 7 bases at J, with 13 bases between. Germline V gene data show CDR1 as SEHNR and CDR2 as FQNEAQ (reference sequence). CDR3 size: 14 residues.

The chain uses TRBV29-1 and TRBJ2-1; tentative D call: TRBD2 (6 bases). Trimming removed 1 base from V and 2 bases from J, with 15 bases in between. The CDR3 runs 16 residues. Germline CDR1 is SQVTM and CDR2 is ANQGSEA. CDR3 loop: CSVEGLATAAYNEQFF. The CDR3 coding sequence is TGCAGCGTTGAAGGTCTAGCGACCGCCGCCTACAATGAGCAGTTCTTC.

The V call is TRBV7-9, the J call TRBJ2-7; D remains ambiguous. Germline-derived CDR1 and CDR2 are SEHNR and FQNEAQ (reference sequence). Trimming shortened V by 0 bases and J by 5 bases, and 14 bases separated the two germline ends. The CDR3 length is 15 residues. Here the CDR3 reads CASSLALWGTHEQYF. CDR3 DNA: TGTGCCAGCAGCTTAGCGCTATGGGGTACCCACGAGCAGTACTTC.

The chain is built from TRBV5-6 and TRBJ1-5, with D perhaps matching TRBD1 (5 bases). The CDR3 has 15 residues. The ends were cut back, 0 bases at V and 5 bases at J, with 12 bases in the middle. Germline-derived CDR1 and CDR2 are SGHDT and YYEEEE. The DNA of the CDR3 is TGTGCCAGCAGCTTGGCAGGGTTCGAGGATCAGCCCCAGCATTTT. It translates to CASSLAGFEDQPQHF. Full variable domain (rest looked up from reference TRBV5-6 and TRBJ1-5): DAGVTQSPTHLIKTRGQQVTLRCSPKSGHDTVSWYQQALGQGPQFIFQYYEEEERQRGNFPDRFSGHQFPNYSSELNVNALLLGDSALYLCASSLAGFEDQPQHFGDGTRLSIL.

The chain combines TRBV5-8 with TRBJ2-7; D might be TRBD1 or TRBD2, each matching 6 bases. Trimming removed 3 bases from V and 2 bases from J, with 18 bases in between. The CDR3 has 16 amino acids. CDR1 SGHTS and CDR2 YDEGEE come from the germline V gene. The CDR3 DNA reads as TGTGCCAGCAGCTCCGATACTGCGGGACATCCCTACGAGCAGTACTTC. Residues: CASSSDTAGHPYEQYF.

J is TRBJ2-1 and V is TRBV2; TRBD2 is a possible D gene (6 bases). The CDR3 is 15 amino acids. Germline CDR1 and CDR2: SNHLY and FYNNEI. Deletions cut 3 bases from V and 4 bases from J, with 13 bases between. DNA for the CDR3: TGTGCCAGCAGTGAGGTACTAGCAGAATACAATGAGCAGTTCTTC. Translated: CASSEVLAEYNEQFF.